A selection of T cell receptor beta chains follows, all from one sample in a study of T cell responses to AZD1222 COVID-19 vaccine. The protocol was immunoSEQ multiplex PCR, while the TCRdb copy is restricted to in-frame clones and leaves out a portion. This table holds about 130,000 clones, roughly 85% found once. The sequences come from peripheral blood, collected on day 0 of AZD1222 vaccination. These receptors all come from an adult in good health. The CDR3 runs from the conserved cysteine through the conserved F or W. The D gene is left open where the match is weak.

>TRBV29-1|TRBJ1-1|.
CSVPDDTKNTEAFF
TGCAGCGTCCCCGATGACACAAAAAACACTGAAGCTTTCTTT
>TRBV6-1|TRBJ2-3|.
CASSAKVSSGTDTQYF
TGTGCCAGCAGTGCTAAGGTGAGCTCCGGAACAGATACGCAGTATTTT
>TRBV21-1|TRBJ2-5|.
CASSKVPGLAGVETQYF
TGTGCCAGCAGCAAAGTCCCGGGACTAGCGGGGGTGGAGACCCAGTACTTC
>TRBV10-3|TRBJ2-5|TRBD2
CAISKTSGNQETQYF
TGTGCCATCAGTAAGACTAGCGGGAACCAAGAGACCCAGTACTTC
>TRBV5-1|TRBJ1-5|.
CASSLDGSNQPQHF
TGCGCCAGCAGCCTGGATGGGAGCAATCAGCCCCAGCATTTT
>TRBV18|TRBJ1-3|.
CASSPEAIPGNTIYF
TGTGCCAGCTCACCAGAGGCGATCCCTGGAAACACCATATATTTT
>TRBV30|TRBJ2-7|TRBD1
CAWRVGRGYEQYF
TGTGCCTGGAGGGTGGGCAGGGGGTACGAGCAGTACTTC
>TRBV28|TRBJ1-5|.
CASRYSEGMNQPQHF
TGTGCCAGCAGGTACTCTGAGGGGATGAATCAGCCCCAGCATTTT
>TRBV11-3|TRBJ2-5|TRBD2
CASSLGRGGQETQYF
TGTGCCAGCAGCCTCGGGCGGGGGGGCCAAGAGACCCAGTACTTC
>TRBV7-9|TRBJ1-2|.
CASSRPGTSGYTF
TGTGCCAGCAGCCGCCCCGGGACATCTGGCTACACCTTC
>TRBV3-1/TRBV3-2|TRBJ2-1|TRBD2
CASSHPTGGSYNEQFF
TGTGCCAGCAGCCATCCGACGGGGGGCTCCTACAATGAGCAGTTCTTC